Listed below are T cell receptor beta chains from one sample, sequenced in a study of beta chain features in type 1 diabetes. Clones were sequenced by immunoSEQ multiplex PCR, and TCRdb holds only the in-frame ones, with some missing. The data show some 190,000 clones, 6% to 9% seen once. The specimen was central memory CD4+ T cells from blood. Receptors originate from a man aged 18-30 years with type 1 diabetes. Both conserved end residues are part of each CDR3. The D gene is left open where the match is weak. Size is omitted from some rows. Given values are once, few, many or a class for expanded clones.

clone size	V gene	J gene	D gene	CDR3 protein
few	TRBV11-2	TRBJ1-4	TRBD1	CASSPTGTGEEKLFF
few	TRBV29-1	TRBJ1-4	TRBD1	CSAGQGAGEKLFF
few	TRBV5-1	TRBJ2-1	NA	CASSGRDMGNNEQFF
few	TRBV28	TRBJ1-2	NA	CASSWAAVGYGYTF
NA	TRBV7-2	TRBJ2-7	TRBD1	CASSERQGLEQYF
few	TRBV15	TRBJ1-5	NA	CATSRVTDNQPQHF
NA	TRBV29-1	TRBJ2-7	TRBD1	CSAVRTGGSYEQYF
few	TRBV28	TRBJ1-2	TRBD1	CASRTGGYGYTF
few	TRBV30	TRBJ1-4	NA	CAWSVGGGATNEKLFF
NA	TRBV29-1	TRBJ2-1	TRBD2	CSVAGGHYYNEQFF
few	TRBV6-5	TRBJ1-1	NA	CASSRGGGEAFF
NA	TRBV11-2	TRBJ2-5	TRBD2	CASSSTSGGETQYF
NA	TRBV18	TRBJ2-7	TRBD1	CASSPGQIPDYEQYF
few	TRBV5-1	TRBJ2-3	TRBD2	CASSRQRGKTDTQYF
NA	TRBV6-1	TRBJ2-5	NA	CASSEGAKEYF
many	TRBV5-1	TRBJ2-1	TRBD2	CASSIKREMNEQFF
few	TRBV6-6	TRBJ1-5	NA	CASSKTEYSNQPQHF
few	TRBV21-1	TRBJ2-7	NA	CASSKESHPYEQYF
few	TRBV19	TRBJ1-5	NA	CASSERYSNQPQHF
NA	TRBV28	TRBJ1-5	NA	CASNVYSNQPQHF
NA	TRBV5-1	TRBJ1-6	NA	CASSLDRNSPLHF
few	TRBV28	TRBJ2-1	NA	CASSPLSAPNNEQFF
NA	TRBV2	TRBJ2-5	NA	CASSQDSHLGAQYF
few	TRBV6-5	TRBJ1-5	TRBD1	CASRKGTGYQPQHF
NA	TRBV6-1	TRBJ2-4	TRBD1	CARSYMDRAPQYF
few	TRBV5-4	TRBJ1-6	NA	CASRASFPITGPDSPLHF
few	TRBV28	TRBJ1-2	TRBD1	CASSSTGGGGYTF
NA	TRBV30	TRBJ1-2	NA	CAWSGQAGGGYTF
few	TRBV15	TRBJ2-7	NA	CATSRGIGENYEQYF
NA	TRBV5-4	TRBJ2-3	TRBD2	CASIPAGGTDTQYF
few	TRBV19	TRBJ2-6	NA	CASKTTEGNSGANVLTF
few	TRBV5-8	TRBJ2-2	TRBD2	CASSFGLALWTGELFF
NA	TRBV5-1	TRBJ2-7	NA	CASSFNRGGYEQYF
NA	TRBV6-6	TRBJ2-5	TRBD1	CASSRQGTGETQYF
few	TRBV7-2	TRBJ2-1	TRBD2	CASSSYLTSGGAKFF
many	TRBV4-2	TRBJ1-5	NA	CASSQDAVQPQHF